This is a list of T cell receptor beta chains from one sample in a study of blood T cell repertoires in COVID-19. Here immunoSEQ multiplex PCR was the method, and the copy in TCRdb shows in-frame clones only, minus some. The profile shows about 210,000 clones, around 82% of them singletons. Sequencing was done on a sample of peripheral blood. Every receptor here comes from a woman aged 45-65 years with acute or convalescent COVID-19. Both conserved end residues are part of each CDR3. The D gene is left open where the match is weak. For some rows the clone size is stated as once, few or many, or as a class when expanded; others skip it.

d_call j_call v_call clone_size cdr3_nt cdr3_aa
TRBD2 TRBJ2-1 TRBV6-5 . TGTGCCAGCATTAGAGCGGGAACGAATGAGCAGTTCTTC CASIRAGTNEQFF
. TRBJ2-5 TRBV6-1 . TGTGCCAGCAGTGAAAATGCAAGGGGGGAGACCCAGTACTTC CASSENARGETQYF
. TRBJ2-1 TRBV3-1/TRBV3-2 few TGTGCCAGCAGCCAACATTTACCTACAGCCTACAATGAGCAGTTCTTC CASSQHLPTAYNEQFF
. TRBJ2-2 TRBV24-1 . TGTGCCACCAGTGATAAAAGAGCCGGGGAGCTGTTTTTT CATSDKRAGELFF
TRBD1 TRBJ1-5 TRBV30 . TGTGCCTGGAGTGTAAGGCGACAGGGGGACGATCAGCCCCAGCATTTT CAWSVRRQGDDQPQHF
TRBD2 TRBJ2-1 TRBV19 few TGTGCCAGTAGTAGCCAGCGGGAGGGCCCTCTGAATGAGCAGTTCTTC CASSSQREGPLNEQFF
. TRBJ1-1 TRBV7-9 . TGTGCCAGCAGCTTAACAGGGTCGTCGGGCACTGAAGCTTTCTTT CASSLTGSSGTEAFF
TRBD2 TRBJ2-3 TRBV2 . TGTGCCAGATGGACTAGCGGGAGCACAGATACGCAGTATTTT CARWTSGSTDTQYF
. TRBJ2-2 TRBV11-2 . TGTGCCAGCAGCCATTCTAGCGACCCCGGGGAGCTGTTTTTT CASSHSSDPGELFF
. TRBJ2-3 TRBV29-1 . TGCAGCGTTGCACCCAGCGGCACTTTGTATACGCAGTATTTT CSVAPSGTLYTQYF
. TRBJ2-1 TRBV27 . TGTGCCAGCAGGGGGACATACAATGAGCAGTTCTTC CASRGTYNEQFF
TRBD2 TRBJ2-1 TRBV5-6 . TGTGCCAGCAGCCCAGCCCAAGCGGGAGTCTACAATGAGCAGTTCTTC CASSPAQAGVYNEQFF
TRBD2 TRBJ2-5 TRBV30 once TGTGCCCGGCCTAGCGGGAGGGAGACCCAGTACTTC CARPSGRETQYF
TRBD1 TRBJ1-1 TRBV6-5 . TGTGCCAGCAGTTTGGACAGGAATATGAACACTGAAGCTTTCTTT CASSLDRNMNTEAFF
. TRBJ1-1 TRBV30 . TGTGCCGGCGAGGGGCAGGGAGGTGAAGCTTTCTTT CAGEGQGGEAFF
TRBD1 TRBJ1-5 TRBV6-1 . TGTGCCAGCAGTGGACGGGACAGGGAGAATATCAATCAGCCCCAGCATTTT CASSGRDRENINQPQHF
. TRBJ1-5 TRBV27 once TGTGCCAGCAGTTTACAGGCGTATAGCAATCAGCCCCAGCATTTT CASSLQAYSNQPQHF
TRBD2 TRBJ2-7 TRBV6-5 . TGTGCCAGCAGTTATTGGGGGAGCGGGAGTTCCTACGAGCAGTACTTC CASSYWGSGSSYEQYF
. TRBJ1-5 TRBV27 . TGTGCCAGCAGCCAATGGGGGGGGACTTTCAATCAGCCCCAGCATTTT CASSQWGGTFNQPQHF
. TRBJ1-2 TRBV6-5 . TGTGCCACCTCGAGGAGCTCACTCTATGGCTACACCTTC CATSRSSLYGYTF
TRBD1 TRBJ1-2 TRBV15 . TGTGCCACCAGCAGAGGACAGGGGCCACTATCTGGCTACACCTTC CATSRGQGPLSGYTF
TRBD1 TRBJ2-3 TRBV11-3 . TGTGCCAGCAGCTTAGGTGGGACAGCCGGGGTGGATACGCAGTATTTT CASSLGGTAGVDTQYF
TRBD2 TRBJ2-7 TRBV5-5 . TGTGCCAGCATAGCGGGAGGGAAAAAACAACACGAGCAGTACTTC CASIAGGKKQHEQYF
TRBD2 TRBJ2-1 TRBV6-5 . TGTGGAGCGGGACCCAATGAGCAGTTCTTC CGAGPNEQFF
. TRBJ2-5 TRBV2 . TGTGCCAGCAGGGAACAGGGCCTCCAAGAGACCCAGTACTTC CASREQGLQETQYF
. TRBJ2-7 TRBV28 few TGTGCCAGCAGTTCCCCAGGGCTCTCCTACGAGCAGTACTTC CASSSPGLSYEQYF
. TRBJ1-2 TRBV4-1 once TGCGCCAGCAGCCAAGAGGAACTATATGGCTACACCTTC CASSQEELYGYTF
. TRBJ2-7 TRBV6-1 few TGTGCCAGCAGTGAAACGCAGGGCCCCTACGAGCAGTACTTC CASSETQGPYEQYF
TRBD1 TRBJ1-2 TRBV29-1 . TGCAGCGCCATGACAGGGGTAGAAGGCTACACCTTC CSAMTGVEGYTF
. TRBJ1-5 TRBV2 many TGTGCCAGCAGTTCCGGGGATAGCAATCAGCCCCAGCATTTT CASSSGDSNQPQHF
TRBD1 TRBJ1-5 TRBV3-1/TRBV3-2 once TGTGCCAGCAGCCACACACAGGGGGCTGTGGGCAATCAGCCCCAGCATTTT CASSHTQGAVGNQPQHF
TRBD2 TRBJ2-1 TRBV7-3 . TGTGCCAGCAGCGACCCCACTAGCGGGAAGAATGAGCAGTTCTTC CASSDPTSGKNEQFF
. TRBJ1-6 TRBV30 . TGTGCCTGGAGGAGGGCCGGGGATAATTCACCCCTCCACTTT CAWRRAGDNSPLHF
. TRBJ2-7 TRBV1 . TGCACCAGCAGCCAAGGCCTAAGCGAGCAGTACTTC CTSSQGLSEQYF
TRBD2 TRBJ2-7 TRBV19 . TGTGCCAGTAGTACTATACCGGGACTAGCGGGAGGGGAGCAGTACTTC CASSTIPGLAGGEQYF
. TRBJ1-1 TRBV19 . TGTGCCAGTAAGCAGGAATACACTGAAGCTTTCTTT CASKQEYTEAFF
. TRBJ1-4 TRBV19 . TGTGCCAGCAGGGGCGTCGGTGAAAAACTGTTTTTT CASRGVGEKLFF
. TRBJ2-7 TRBV23-1 . TGCGCCAGCAGCCCTTTTGTAGCCTTCTCCTACGAGCAGTACTTC CASSPFVAFSYEQYF
. TRBJ2-7 TRBV30 . TGTGCCTGGAGTGTAAAGGGAGCTTATCAAAACGAGCAGTACTTC CAWSVKGAYQNEQYF
TRBD1 TRBJ2-3 TRBV11-2 . TGTGCCAGCAGCTTAGCCCCAGGGGGCGGCACAGATACGCAGTATTTT CASSLAPGGGTDTQYF
. TRBJ1-6 TRBV11-2 . TGTGCCAGCAGCTTAAGGCAGACTCTTGGAAATTCACCCCTCCACTTT CASSLRQTLGNSPLHF
TRBD2 TRBJ2-1 TRBV6-5 . TGTGCCAGCAGCCAGACTAGCGGGAGGTGGTATGAGCAGTTCTTC CASSQTSGRWYEQFF
. TRBJ2-1 TRBV10-1 . TGCGCCAGCAGTGAGTCGGGAGTCGAGACTGAGCAGTTCTTC CASSESGVETEQFF
. TRBJ2-5 TRBV6-5 . TGTGCCAGCAGTTACACGCTTGGGGCCCAAGAGACCCAGTACTTC CASSYTLGAQETQYF
. TRBJ1-6 TRBV27 . TGTGCCAGCAGTTTGAAGCGTGATTCACCCCTCCACTTT CASSLKRDSPLHF
. TRBJ1-4 TRBV19 . TGTGCCAGTAGGAGGGGGTCAACTAATGAAAAACTGTTTTTT CASRRGSTNEKLFF
. TRBJ2-7 TRBV18 few TGTGCCAGCTCGCTATCGGGGGTTCCCGAGCAGTACTTC CASSLSGVPEQYF
TRBD2 TRBJ2-3 TRBV27 . TGTGCCAGCAGTGCGGGACTAGCGTTGGGGGGGGATACGCAGTATTTT CASSAGLALGGDTQYF